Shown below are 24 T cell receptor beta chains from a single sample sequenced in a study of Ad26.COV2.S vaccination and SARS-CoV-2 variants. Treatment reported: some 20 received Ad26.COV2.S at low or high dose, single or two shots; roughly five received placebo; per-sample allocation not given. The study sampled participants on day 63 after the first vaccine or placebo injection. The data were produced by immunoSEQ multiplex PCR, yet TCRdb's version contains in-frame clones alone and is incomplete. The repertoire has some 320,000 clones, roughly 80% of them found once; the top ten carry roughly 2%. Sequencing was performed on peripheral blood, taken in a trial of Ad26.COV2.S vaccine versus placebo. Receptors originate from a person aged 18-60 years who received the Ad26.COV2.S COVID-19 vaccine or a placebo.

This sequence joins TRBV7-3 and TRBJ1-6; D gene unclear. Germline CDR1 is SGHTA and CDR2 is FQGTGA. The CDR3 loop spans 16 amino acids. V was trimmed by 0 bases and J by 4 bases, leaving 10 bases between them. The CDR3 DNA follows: TGTGCCAGCAGCTTAACCGGCAGAACATATAATTCACCCCTCCACTTT. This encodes CASSLTGRTYNSPLHF.

For the CDR3, the DNA is TGTGCCAGCAGTGGAGAAGCGCTCGGACTAGCGGGATCTTACAATGAGCAGTTCTTC. The encoded protein is CASSGEALGLAGSYNEQFF. The chain uses TRBV2 and TRBJ2-1; 12 bases map to TRBD2. Germline CDR1 SNHLY, CDR2 FYNNEI. J was trimmed by 4 bases and V by 4 bases; bases with no gene match: 14. The CDR3 is 19 residues long.

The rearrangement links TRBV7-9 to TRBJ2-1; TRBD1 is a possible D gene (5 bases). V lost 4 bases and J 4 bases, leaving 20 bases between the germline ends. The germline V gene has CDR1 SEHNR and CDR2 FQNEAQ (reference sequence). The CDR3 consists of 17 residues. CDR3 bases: TGTGCCAGCAGCTCCCGGTATCCCCAGGGTCTTTACAATGAGCAGTTCTTC. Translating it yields CASSSRYPQGLYNEQFF.

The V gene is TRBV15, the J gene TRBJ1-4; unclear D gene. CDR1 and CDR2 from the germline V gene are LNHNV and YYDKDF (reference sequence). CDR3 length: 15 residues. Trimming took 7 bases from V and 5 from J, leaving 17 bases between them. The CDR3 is CATNPFGEENEKLFF. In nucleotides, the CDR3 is TGTGCCACCAACCCCTTCGGAGAGGAGAATGAAAAACTGTTTTTT.

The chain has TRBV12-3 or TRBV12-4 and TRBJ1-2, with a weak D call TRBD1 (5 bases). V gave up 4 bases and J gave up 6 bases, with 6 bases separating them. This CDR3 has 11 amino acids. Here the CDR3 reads CASSSGHGYTF. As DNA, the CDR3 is TGTGCCAGCAGTTCGGGACATGGCTACACCTTC.

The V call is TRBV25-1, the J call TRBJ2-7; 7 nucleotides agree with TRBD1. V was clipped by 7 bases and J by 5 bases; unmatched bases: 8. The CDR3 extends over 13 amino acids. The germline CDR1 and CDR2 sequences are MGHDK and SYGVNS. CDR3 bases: TGTGCCAGCAAATGGGGGACAGTCAACGAGCAGTACTTC. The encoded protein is CASKWGTVNEQYF.

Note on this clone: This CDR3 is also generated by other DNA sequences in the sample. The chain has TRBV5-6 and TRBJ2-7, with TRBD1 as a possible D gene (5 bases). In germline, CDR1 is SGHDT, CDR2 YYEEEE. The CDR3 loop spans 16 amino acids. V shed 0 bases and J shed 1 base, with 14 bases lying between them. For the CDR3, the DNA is TGTGCCAGCAGCTTGGGGGGCGGCGTCCTATCCTACGAGCAGTACTTC. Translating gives CASSLGGGVLSYEQYF.

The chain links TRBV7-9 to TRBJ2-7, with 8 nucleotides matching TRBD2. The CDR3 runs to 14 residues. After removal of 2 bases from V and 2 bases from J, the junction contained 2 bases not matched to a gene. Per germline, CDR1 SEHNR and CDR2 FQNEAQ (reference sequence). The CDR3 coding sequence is TGTGCCAGCAGCTTACACGGGGGGGCCTACGAGCAGTACTTC. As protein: CASSLHGGAYEQYF.

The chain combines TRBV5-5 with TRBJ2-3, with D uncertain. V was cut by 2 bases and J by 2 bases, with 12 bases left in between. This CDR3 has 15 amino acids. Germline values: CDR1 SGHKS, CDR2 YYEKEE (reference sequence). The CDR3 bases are TGTGCCAGCAGCTTTAGGTGGATCTTCACAGATACGCAGTATTTT. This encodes CASSFRWIFTDTQYF.

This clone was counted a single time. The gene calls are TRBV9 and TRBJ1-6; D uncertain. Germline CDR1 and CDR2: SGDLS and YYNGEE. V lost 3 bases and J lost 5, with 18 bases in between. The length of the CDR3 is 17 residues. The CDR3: CASSALGSPLNNSPLHF. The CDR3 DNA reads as TGTGCCAGCAGCGCCCTTGGATCCCCTCTAAATAATTCACCCCTCCACTTT.

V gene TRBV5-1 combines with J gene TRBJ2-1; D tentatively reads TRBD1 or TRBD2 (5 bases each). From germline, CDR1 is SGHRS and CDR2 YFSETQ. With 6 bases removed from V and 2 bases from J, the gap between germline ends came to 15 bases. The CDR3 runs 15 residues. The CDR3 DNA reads TGCGCCAGCATGAGTGAGGGGCGCCCCTACAATGAGCAGTTCTTC. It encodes CASMSEGRPYNEQFF. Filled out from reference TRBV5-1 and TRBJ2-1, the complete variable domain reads KAGVTQTPRYLIKTRGQQVTLSCSPISGHRSVSWYQQTPGQGLQFLFEYFSETQRNKGNFPGRFSGRQFSNSRSEMNVSTLELGDSALYLCASMSEGRPYNEQFFGPGTRLTVL.

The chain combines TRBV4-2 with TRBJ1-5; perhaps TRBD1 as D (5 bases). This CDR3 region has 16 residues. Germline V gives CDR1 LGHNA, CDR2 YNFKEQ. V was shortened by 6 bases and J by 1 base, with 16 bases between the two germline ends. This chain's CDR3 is CASRPDTLYSNQPQHF. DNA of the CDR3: TGTGCCAGCAGGCCGGACACCCTGTACAGCAATCAGCCCCAGCATTTT.

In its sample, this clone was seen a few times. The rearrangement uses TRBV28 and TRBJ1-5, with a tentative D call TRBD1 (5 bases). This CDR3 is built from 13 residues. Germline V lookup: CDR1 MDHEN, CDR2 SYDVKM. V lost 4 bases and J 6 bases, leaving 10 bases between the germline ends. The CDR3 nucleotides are TGTGCCAGCAGTTCCAGGGAGGCTCAGCCCCAGCATTTT. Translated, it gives CASSSREAQPQHF. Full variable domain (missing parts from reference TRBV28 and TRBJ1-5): DVKVTQSSRYLVKRTGEKVFLECVQDMDHENMFWYRQDPGLGLRLIYFSYDVKMKEKGDIPEGYSVSREKKERFSLILESASTNQTSMYLCASSSREAQPQHFGDGTRLSIL.

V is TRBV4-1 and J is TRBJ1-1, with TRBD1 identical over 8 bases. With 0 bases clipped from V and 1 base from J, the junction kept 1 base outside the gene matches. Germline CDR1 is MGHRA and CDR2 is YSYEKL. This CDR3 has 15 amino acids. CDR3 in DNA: TGCGCCAGCAGCCAAGATCAGGGGGCGAACACTGAAGCTTTCTTT. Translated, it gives CASSQDQGANTEAFF.

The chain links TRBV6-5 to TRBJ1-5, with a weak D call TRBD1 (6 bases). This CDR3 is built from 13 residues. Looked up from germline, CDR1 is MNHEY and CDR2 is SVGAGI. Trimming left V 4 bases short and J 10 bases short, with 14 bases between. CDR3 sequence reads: CASSFERGGPQHF. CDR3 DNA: TGTGCCAGCAGTTTCGAAAGGGGGGGTCCCCAGCATTTT.

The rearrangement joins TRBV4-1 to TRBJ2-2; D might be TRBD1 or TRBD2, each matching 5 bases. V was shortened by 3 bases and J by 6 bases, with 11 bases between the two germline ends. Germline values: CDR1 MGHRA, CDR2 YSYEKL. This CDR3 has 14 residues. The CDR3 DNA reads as TGCGCCAGCAGCCACCCGGGGCTTGCCGGGGAGCTGTTTTTT. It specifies CASSHPGLAGELFF.

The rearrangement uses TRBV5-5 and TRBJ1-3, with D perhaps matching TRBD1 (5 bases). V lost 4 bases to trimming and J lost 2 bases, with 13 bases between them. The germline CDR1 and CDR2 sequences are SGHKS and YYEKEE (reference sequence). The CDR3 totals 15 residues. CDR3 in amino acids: CASSLVGDPGNTIYF. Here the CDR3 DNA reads TGTGCCAGCAGCCTTGTGGGGGATCCTGGAAACACCATATATTTT.

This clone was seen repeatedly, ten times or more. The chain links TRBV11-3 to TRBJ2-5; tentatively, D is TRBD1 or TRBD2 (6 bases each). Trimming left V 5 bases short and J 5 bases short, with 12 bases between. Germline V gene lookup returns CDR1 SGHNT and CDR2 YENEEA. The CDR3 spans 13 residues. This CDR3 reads CASSTTGAETQYF. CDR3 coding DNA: TGTGCCAGCAGCACCACGGGGGCTGAGACCCAGTACTTC.

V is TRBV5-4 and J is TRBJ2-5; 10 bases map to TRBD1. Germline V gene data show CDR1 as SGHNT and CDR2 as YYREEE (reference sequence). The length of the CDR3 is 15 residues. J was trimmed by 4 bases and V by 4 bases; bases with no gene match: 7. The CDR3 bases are TGTGCCAGCAGCCTGGACAGGGGGACCCTAGAGACCCAGTACTTC. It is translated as CASSLDRGTLETQYF.

The CDR3: CAISESLTEAFF. The DNA for the CDR3 is TGTGCCATCAGTGAGTCTTTAACTGAAGCTTTCTTT. The V and J genes are TRBV10-3 and TRBJ1-1; D remains unclear. The length of the CDR3 is 12 residues. Trimming pared 0 bases from V and 5 bases from J, leaving 4 bases between. Germline V gene lookup returns CDR1 ENHRY and CDR2 SYGVKD.

The CDR3 loop is CASSFQRGANTEAFF. DNA of the CDR3: TGTGCCAGCAGTTTCCAGAGGGGTGCGAACACTGAAGCTTTCTTT. This rearrangement joins TRBV6-6 to TRBJ1-1; a possible D gene is TRBD1 (5 bases). There are 15 residues in the CDR3. Germline loops: CDR1 MNHNY, CDR2 SVGAGI (reference sequence). Between the trimmed V and J ends, which lost 4 bases and 1 base, there was a span of 13 bases.

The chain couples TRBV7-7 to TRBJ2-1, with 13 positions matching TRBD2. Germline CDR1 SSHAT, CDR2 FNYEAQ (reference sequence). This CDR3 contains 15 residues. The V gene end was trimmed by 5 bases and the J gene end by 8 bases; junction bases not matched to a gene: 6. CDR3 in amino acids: CASSMGLAGMYEQFF. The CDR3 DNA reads TGTGCCAGCAGCATGGGACTAGCGGGGATGTATGAGCAGTTCTTC. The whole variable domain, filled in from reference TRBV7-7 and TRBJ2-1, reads GAGVSQSPRYKVTKRGQDVTLRCDPISSHATLYWYQQALGQGPEFLTYFNYEAQPDKSGLPSDRFSAERPEGSISTLTIQRTEQRDSAMYRCASSMGLAGMYEQFFGPGTRLTVL.

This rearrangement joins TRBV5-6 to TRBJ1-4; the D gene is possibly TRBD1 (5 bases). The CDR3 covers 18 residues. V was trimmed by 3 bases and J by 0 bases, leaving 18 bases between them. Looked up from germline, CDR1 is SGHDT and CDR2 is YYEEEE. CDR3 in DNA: TGTGCCAGCAGCTGGGGACCGCCCGGGGCCCCAACTAATGAAAAACTGTTTTTT. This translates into CASSWGPPGAPTNEKLFF.

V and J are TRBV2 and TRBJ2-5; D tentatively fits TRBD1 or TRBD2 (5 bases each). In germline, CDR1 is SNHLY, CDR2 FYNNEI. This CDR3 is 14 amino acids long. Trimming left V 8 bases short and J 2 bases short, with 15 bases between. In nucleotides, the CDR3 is TGTGCCAGCTGTCGGGACCGTGTACAAGAGACCCAGTACTTC. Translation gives CASCRDRVQETQYF.